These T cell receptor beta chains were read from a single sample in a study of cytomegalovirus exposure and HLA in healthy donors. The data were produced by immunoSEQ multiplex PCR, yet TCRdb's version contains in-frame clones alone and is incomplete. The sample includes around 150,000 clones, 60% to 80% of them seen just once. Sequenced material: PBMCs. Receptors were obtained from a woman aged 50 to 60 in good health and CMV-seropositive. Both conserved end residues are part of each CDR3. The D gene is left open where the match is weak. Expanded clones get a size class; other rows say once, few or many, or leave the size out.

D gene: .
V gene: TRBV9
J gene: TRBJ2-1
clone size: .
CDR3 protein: CASSVTGNEQFF
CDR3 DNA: TGTGCCAGCAGCGTAACGGGCAATGAGCAGTTCTTC

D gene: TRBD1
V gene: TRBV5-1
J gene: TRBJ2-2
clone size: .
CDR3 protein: CASSAGQGGGELFF
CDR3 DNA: TGCGCCAGCAGCGCGGGACAGGGAGGCGGGGAGCTGTTTTTT

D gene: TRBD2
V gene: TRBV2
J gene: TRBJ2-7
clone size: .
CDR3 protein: CASSSTSGGYEQYF
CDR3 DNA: TGTGCCAGCAGTTCGACTAGCGGGGGGTACGAGCAGTACTTC

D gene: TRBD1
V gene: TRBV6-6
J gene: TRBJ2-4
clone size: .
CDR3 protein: CASSRWTGSAKNIQYF
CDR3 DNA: TGTGCCAGCAGTCGCTGGACAGGGTCAGCCAAAAACATTCAGTACTTC

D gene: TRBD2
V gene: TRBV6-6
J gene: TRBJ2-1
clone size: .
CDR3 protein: CASILAGRHPYNEQFF
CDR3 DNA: TGTGCCAGCATATTAGCGGGGAGGCACCCTTACAATGAGCAGTTCTTC

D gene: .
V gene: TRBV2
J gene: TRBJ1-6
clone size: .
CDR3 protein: CASSEAGRGSSPLHF
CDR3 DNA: TGTGCCAGCAGTGAAGCTGGCAGGGGTAGTTCACCCCTCCACTTT

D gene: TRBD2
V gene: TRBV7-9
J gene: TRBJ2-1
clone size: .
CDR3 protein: CASSPGLATNEQFF
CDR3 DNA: TGTGCCAGCAGCCCGGGACTAGCGACCAATGAGCAGTTCTTC

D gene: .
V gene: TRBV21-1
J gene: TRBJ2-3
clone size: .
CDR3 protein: CASSKGSSGDTQYF
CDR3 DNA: TGTGCCAGCAGCAAAGGCTCCAGTGGCGATACGCAGTATTTT

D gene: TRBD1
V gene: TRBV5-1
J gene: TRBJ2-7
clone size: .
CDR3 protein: CASSSGQIYEQYF
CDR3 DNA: TGCGCCAGCAGCTCGGGACAGATCTACGAGCAGTACTTC

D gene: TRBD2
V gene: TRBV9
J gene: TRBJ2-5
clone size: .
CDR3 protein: CASSVGPAGGTQYF
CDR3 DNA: TGTGCCAGCAGCGTGGGGCCAGCGGGGGGGACCCAGTACTTC

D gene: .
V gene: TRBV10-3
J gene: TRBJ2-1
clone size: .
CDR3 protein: CASGGGDAYNEQFF
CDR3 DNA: TGTGCCTCGGGGGGCGGCGACGCTTACAATGAGCAGTTCTTC

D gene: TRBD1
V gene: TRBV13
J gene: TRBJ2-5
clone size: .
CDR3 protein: CASSQGTEQETQYF
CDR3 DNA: TGTGCCAGCAGCCAAGGGACAGAGCAAGAGACCCAGTACTTC

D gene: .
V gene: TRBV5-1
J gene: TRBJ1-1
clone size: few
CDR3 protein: CASTGGMRTEAFF
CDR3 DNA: TGCGCCAGCACTGGAGGGATGAGGACTGAAGCTTTCTTT

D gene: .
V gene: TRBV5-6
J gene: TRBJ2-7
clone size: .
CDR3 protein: CASSLDFTGPYEQYF
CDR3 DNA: TGTGCCAGCAGCTTGGATTTTACAGGCCCCTACGAGCAGTACTTC

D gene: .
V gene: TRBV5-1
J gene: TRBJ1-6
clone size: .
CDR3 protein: CASSPPRQDSPLHF
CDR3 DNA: TGCGCCAGCAGCCCCCCAAGACAGGATTCACCCCTCCACTTT

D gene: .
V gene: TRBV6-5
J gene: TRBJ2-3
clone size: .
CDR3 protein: CASSYSGGIGDTQYF
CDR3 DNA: TGTGCCAGCAGTTACTCTGGGGGCATTGGAGATACGCAGTATTTT

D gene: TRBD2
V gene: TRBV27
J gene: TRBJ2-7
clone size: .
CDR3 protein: CASSFYGGGIYEQYF
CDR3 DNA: TGTGCCAGCAGTTTCTATGGGGGGGGGATCTACGAGCAGTACTTC

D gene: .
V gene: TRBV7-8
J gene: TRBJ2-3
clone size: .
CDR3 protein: CASSLVGNSGSTDTQYF
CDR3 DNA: TGTGCCAGCAGCTTAGTTGGTAATAGCGGAAGCACAGATACGCAGTATTTT

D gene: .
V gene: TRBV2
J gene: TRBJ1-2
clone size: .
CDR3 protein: CASSEGGLTVDYGYTF
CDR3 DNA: TGTGCCAGCAGTGAGGGGGGGTTAACAGTTGACTATGGCTACACCTTC

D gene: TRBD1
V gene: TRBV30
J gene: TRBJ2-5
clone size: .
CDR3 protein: CAWSTQGGSRETQYF
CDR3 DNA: TGTGCCTGGAGTACACAGGGGGGCTCCCGAGAGACCCAGTACTTC

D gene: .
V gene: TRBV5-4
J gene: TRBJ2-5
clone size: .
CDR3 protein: CASSPTLGGTQYF
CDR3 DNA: TGTGCCAGCAGCCCCACTCTCGGTGGGACCCAGTACTTC

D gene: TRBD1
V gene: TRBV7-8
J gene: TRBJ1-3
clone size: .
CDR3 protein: CASSLAAGGGNTIYF
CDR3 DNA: TGTGCCAGCAGCTTAGCGGCAGGGGGCGGAAACACCATATATTTT

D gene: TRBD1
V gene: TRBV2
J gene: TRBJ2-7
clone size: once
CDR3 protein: CASSERWDRKSYEQYF
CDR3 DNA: TGTGCCAGCAGTGAACGGTGGGACAGGAAATCCTACGAGCAGTACTTC

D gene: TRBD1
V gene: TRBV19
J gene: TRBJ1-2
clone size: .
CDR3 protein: CASSRTGDYGYTF
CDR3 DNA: TGTGCCAGTTCCCGGACAGGGGACTATGGCTACACCTTC

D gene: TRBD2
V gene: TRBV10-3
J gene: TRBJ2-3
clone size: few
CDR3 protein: CAIRGTSGGNTDTQYF
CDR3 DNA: TGTGCCATCAGGGGGACTAGCGGGGGAAACACAGATACGCAGTATTTT

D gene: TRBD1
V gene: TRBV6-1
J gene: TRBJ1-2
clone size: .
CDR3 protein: CASREGAESGYTF
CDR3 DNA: TGTGCCAGCAGGGAGGGGGCAGAGAGTGGCTACACCTTC

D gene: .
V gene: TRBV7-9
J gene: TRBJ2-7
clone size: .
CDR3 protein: CASSPDAGWEQYF
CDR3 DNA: TGTGCCAGCAGCCCCGACGCCGGGTGGGAGCAGTACTTC

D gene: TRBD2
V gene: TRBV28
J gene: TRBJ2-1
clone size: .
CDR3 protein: CASSIAGATNEQFF
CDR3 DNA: TGTGCCAGCAGTATAGCGGGGGCCACCAATGAGCAGTTCTTC

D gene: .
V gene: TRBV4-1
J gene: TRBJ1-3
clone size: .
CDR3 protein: CASSQEGSPSGNTIYF
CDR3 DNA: TGCGCCAGCAGCCAAGAAGGGAGCCCCTCTGGAAACACCATATATTTT

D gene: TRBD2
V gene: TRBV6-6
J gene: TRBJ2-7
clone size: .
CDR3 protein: CASSQPAGGAYEQYF
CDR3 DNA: TGTGCCAGCAGTCAGCCGGCGGGGGGGGCCTACGAGCAGTACTTC

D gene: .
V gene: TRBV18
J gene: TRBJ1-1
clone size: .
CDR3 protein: CASSPPGGLNTEAFF
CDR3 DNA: TGTGCCAGCTCGCCCCCGGGAGGCCTGAACACTGAAGCTTTCTTT

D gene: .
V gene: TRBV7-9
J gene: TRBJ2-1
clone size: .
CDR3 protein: CASSLGGMGSYNEQFF
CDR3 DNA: TGTGCCAGCAGCTTAGGCGGGATGGGCTCCTACAATGAGCAGTTCTTC

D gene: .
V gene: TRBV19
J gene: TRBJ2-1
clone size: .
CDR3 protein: CASSIDRGASYNEQFF
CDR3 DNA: TGTGCCAGTAGTATAGATCGGGGGGCCTCCTACAATGAGCAGTTCTTC

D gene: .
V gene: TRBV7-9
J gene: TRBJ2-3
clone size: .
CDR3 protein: CASSLTPGMSTDTQYF
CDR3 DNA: TGTGCCAGCAGCTTAACCCCCGGTATGAGCACAGATACGCAGTATTTT

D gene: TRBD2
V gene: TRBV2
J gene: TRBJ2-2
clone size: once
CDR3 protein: CASSEVLAGAGGELFF
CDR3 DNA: TGTGCCAGCAGTGAAGTCCTAGCGGGAGCTGGCGGGGAGCTGTTTTTT

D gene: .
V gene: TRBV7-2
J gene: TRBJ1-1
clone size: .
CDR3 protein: CASSLDKGGGTEAFF
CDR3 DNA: TGTGCCAGCAGCTTAGATAAGGGAGGGGGCACTGAAGCTTTCTTT

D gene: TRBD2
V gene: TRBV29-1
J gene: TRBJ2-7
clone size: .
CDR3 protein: CSVESGGYEQYF
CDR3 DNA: TGCAGCGTTGAATCGGGGGGGTACGAGCAGTACTTC

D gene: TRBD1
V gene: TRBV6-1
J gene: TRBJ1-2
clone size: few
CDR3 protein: CASRETGGYGYTF
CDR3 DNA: TGTGCCAGCAGGGAGACAGGGGGTTATGGCTACACCTTC

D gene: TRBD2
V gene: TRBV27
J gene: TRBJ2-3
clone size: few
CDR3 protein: CASRILAGISTDTQYF
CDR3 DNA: TGTGCCAGCAGGATTCTAGCGGGGATTAGCACAGATACGCAGTATTTT

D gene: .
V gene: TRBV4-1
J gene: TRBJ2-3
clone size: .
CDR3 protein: CASSQGGTHTDTQYF
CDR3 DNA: TGCGCCAGCAGCCAGGGCGGGACCCATACAGATACGCAGTATTTT

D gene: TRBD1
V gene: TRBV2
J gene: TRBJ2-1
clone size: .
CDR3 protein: CASSRTGNEQFF
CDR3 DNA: TGTGCCAGCAGTAGGACAGGGAATGAGCAGTTCTTC

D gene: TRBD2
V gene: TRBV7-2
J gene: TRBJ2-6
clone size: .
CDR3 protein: CASSLAFGGDPSGANVLTF
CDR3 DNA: TGTGCCAGCAGCTTAGCGTTTGGGGGGGACCCCTCTGGGGCCAACGTCCTGACTTTC

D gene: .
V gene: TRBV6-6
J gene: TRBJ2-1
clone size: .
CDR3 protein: CASSYQAGTNNEQFF
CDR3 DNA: TGTGCCAGCAGTTACCAGGCAGGGACAAACAATGAGCAGTTCTTC

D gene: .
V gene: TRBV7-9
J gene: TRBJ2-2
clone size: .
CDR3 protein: CASSYTGRGGTGELFF
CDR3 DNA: TGTGCCAGCAGCTACACAGGGAGAGGGGGCACCGGGGAGCTGTTTTTT

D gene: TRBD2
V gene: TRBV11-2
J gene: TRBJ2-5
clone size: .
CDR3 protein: CASSWAGEETQYF
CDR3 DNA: TGTGCCAGCAGCTGGGCGGGAGAGGAGACCCAGTACTTC